This TCR beta chain was sequenced during a study of read filtering for tumor transcriptome and immune sequencing. At the time of active disease, bone marrow was collected from every patient. This clonotype was observed many times. Its cognate antigen is unknown. V lost 1 base, J lost 5 bases, and 8 bases lay in between. The CDR3 spans 13 residues. Germline CDR1 is SGHTA and CDR2 is FQGTGA. Study-wide points: IR-seq captured clonotypes deeper and more reliably than RNA-seq. In IR-seq, single-read clonotypes were roughly 82% of clonotypes but approximately 3.5% of reads.

From around 440 ng of RNA, a library with molecular barcoded alpha/delta and beta/gamma adaptors was made. TCRdb redid the calling of the reads with MiXCR, one entry per CDR3 protein. Of tens of thousands of distinct CDR3 sequences in the sample, approximately 20% are singletons; the top ten hold about 14%. Sequenced: a population of CD138-negative cells sorted from bone marrow. This chain links TRBV7-3 with TRBJ1-1; tentatively, D is TRBD1 (6 bases). The source is a donor over 35 with multiple myeloma. The CDR3 DNA follows: TGTGCCAGCAGCTTAATGGGGGCGACTGAAGCTTTCTTT. It specifies CASSLMGATEAFF.